The 6 T cell receptor beta chains reported below all come from one sample, sequenced in a study of CD8 T cells in Susac syndrome. Random hexamers were used to reverse transcribe the RNA input (about 0.5 to 1 ug). TCRdb fed the immunoSEQ multiplex PCR reads into MiXCR, producing one record per CDR3 protein. The table lists 95,000 to 150,000 distinct CDR3 sequences, around 96% of them singletons. The sequencing input was CD4+ T cells from PBMCs. These receptors were taken from a human donor with Susac syndrome.

The rearrangement links TRBV9 to TRBJ2-1; a weak D match, TRBD1 (6 bases). Germline CDR1 reads SGDLS; CDR2 reads YYNGEE. The length of the CDR3 is 16 residues. V dropped 0 bases and J dropped 0 bases, with 10 bases sitting between them. In DNA, the CDR3 is TGTGCCAGCAGCGTAGGGGGGCTCAGCTCCTACAATGAGCAGTTCTTC. Translation: CASSVGGLSSYNEQFF.

J is TRBJ2-7 and V is TRBV12-3 or TRBV12-4; no definite D call. CDR3 length: 13 residues. The V and J ends lost 6 bases and 3 bases respectively, with 12 bases between them. The CDR3 reads CASRRTEYYEQYF. Written as DNA, the CDR3 is TGTGCCAGCAGGAGAACAGAATACTACGAGCAGTACTTC.

The gene calls are TRBV29-1 and TRBJ2-7, with TRBD1 matching over 12 bases. V lost 4 bases to trimming and J lost 9 bases; unmatched junction nucleotides: 10. The V gene's germline CDR1 is SQVTM and CDR2 ANQGSEA. The CDR3 contains 14 residues. CDR3 loop: CSVAGGQGAKGQYF. The CDR3 DNA is TGCAGCGTTGCAGGGGGACAGGGGGCAAAAGGGCAGTACTTC.

V is TRBV5-1 and J is TRBJ2-2; no clear D. The V gene lost 0 bases and the J gene lost 3 bases, with 3 bases spanning the gap. This CDR3 region has 13 residues. The germline V gene encodes CDR1 SGHRS and CDR2 YFSETQ. CDR3 DNA: TGCGCCAGCAGCTTGGTTCACACCGGGGAGCTGTTTTTT. The encoded protein is CASSLVHTGELFF.

The V gene is TRBV27, the J gene TRBJ2-6; D is undetermined. Germline V gene lookup returns CDR1 MNHEY and CDR2 SMNVEV (reference sequence). Deletions cut 6 bases from V and 0 bases from J, with 6 bases between. The CDR3 extends over 14 amino acids. In nucleotides, the CDR3 is TGTGCCAGCAGCCGGTCCTCTGGGGCCAACGTCCTGACTTTC. This sequence encodes CASSRSSGANVLTF.

The chain carries TRBV7-8 and TRBJ1-2; D might be TRBD1 (5 bases). Trimming took off 6 bases at V and 8 bases at J, with 16 bases between the two ends. Germline V gene sequence: CDR1 SGHVS, CDR2 FQNEAQ. The CDR3 totals 13 residues. The CDR3 protein is CASSSSKGSGYTF. The DNA of the CDR3 is TGTGCCAGCAGTTCGTCGAAGGGGAGCGGCTACACCTTC.